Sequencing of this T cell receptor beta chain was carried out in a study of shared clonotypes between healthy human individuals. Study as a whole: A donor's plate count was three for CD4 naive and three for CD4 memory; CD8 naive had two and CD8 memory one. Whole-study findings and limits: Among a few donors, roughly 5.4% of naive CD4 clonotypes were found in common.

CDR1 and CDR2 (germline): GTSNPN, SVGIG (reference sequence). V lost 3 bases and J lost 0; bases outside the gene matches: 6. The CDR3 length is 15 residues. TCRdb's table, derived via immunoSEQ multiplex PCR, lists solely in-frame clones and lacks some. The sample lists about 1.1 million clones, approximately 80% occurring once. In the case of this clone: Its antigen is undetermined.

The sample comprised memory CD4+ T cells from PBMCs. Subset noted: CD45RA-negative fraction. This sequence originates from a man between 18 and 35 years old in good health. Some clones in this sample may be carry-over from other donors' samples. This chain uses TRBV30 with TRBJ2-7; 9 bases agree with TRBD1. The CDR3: CAWSETGGRSYEQYF. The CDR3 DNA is TGTGCCTGGAGCGAGACAGGGGGTCGCTCCTACGAGCAGTACTTC.